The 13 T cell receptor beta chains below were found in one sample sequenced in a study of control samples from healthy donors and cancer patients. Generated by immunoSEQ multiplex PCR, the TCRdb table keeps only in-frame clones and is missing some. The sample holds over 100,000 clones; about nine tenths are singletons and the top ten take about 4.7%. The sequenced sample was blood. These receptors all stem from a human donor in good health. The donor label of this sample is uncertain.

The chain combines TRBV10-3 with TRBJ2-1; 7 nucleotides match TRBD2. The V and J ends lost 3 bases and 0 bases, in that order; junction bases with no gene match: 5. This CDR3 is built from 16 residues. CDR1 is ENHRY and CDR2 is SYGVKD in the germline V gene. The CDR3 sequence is CAISDWDYHSYNEQFF. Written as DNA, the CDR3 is TGTGCCATCAGTGATTGGGACTACCACTCCTACAATGAGCAGTTCTTC.

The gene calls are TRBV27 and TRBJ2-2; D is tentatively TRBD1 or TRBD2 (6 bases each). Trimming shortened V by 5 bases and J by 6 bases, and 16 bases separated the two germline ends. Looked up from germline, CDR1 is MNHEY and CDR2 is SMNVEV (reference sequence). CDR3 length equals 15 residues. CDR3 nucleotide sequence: TGTGCCAGCAGTCCGGGGGCGTGGGGTGCCGGGGAGCTGTTTTTT. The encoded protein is CASSPGAWGAGELFF.

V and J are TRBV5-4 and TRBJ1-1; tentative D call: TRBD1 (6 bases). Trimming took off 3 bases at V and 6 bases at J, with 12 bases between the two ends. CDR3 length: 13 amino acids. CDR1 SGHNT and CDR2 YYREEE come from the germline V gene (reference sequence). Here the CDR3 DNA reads TGTGCCAGCAGCTCCCCTGGACAGCCTGAAGCTTTCTTT. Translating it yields CASSSPGQPEAFF.

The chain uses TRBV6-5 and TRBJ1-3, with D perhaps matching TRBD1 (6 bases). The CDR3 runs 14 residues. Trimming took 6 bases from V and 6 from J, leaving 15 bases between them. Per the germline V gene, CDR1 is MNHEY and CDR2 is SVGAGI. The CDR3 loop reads CASSLDRQSNTIYF. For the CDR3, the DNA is TGTGCCAGCAGCCTCGACAGGCAGTCAAACACCATATATTTT.

This CDR3 is CASSDHRASGTEAFF. The CDR3 DNA reads TGCGCCAGCAGCGATCACAGGGCTTCGGGCACTGAAGCTTTCTTT. The chain carries TRBV5-1 and TRBJ1-1, with D perhaps matching TRBD1 (6 bases). With 4 bases removed from V and 4 bases from J, the gap between germline ends came to 17 bases. CDR1 is SGHRS, CDR2 YFSETQ, per germline. This CDR3 spans 15 amino acids.

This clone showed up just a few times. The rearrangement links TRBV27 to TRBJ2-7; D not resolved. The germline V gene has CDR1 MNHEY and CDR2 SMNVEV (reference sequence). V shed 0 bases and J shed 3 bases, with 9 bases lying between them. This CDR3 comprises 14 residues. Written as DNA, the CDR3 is TGTGCCAGCAGTTTATCGTCAGCATTCTACGAGCAGTACGTC. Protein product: CASSLSSAFYEQYV.

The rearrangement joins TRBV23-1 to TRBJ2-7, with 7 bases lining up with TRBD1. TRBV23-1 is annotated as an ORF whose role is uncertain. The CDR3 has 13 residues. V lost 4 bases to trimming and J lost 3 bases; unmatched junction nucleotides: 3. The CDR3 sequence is CASSPRQGYEQYF. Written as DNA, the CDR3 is TGCGCCAGCAGTCCTCGACAGGGCTACGAGCAGTACTTC.

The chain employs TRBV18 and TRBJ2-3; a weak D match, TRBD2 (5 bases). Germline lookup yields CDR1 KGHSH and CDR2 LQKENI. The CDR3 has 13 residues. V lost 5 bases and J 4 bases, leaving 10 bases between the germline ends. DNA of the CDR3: TGTGCCAGCTCATGGGGAGTAGCAGATACGCAGTATTTT. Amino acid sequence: CASSWGVADTQYF.

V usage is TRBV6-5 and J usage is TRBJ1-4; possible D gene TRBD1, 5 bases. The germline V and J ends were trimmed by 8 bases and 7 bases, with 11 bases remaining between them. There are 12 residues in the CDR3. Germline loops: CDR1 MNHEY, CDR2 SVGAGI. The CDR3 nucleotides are TGTGCCAGCCAGGGTCCGGGTGAAAAACTGTTTTTT. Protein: CASQGPGEKLFF.

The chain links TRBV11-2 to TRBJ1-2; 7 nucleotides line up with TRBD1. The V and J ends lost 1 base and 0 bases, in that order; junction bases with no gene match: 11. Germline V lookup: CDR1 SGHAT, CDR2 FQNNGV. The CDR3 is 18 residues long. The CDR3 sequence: CASSLGQPGTATNYGYTF. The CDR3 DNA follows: TGTGCCAGCAGCTTAGGGCAACCCGGGACAGCAACTAACTATGGCTACACCTTC.

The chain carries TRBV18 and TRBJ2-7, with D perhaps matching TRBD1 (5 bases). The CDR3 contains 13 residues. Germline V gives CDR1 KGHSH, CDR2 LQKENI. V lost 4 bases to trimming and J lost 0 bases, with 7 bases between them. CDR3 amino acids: CASSRQFSYEQYF. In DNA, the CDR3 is TGTGCCAGCTCACGACAGTTCTCCTACGAGCAGTACTTC.

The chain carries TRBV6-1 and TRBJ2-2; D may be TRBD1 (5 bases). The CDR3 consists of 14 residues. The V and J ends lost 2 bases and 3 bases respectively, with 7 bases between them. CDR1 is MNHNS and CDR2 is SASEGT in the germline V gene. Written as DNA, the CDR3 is TGTGCCAGCAGTGAACAGGGTTACACCGGGGAGCTGTTTTTT. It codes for CASSEQGYTGELFF.

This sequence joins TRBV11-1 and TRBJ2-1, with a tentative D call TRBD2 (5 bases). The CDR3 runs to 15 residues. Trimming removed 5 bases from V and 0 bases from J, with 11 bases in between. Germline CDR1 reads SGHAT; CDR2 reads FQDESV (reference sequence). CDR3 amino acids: CASSPGSFSYNEQFF. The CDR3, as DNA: TGTGCCAGCAGCCCGGGGTCATTCTCCTACAATGAGCAGTTCTTC.